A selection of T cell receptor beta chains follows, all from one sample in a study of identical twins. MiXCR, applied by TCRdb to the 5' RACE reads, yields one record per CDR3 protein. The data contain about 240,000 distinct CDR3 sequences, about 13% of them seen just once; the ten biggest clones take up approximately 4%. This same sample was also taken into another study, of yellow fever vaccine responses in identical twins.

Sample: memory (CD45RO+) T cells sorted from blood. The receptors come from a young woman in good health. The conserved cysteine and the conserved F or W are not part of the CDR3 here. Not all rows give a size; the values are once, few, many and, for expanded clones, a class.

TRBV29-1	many	SAGGTVEQH
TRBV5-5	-	ASSLRIPSSYEQY
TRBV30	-	AWSTGDTGELF
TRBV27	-	ASSSLRDRYGYT
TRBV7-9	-	ASTLGGTGARSPLH
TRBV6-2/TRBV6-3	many	ASRRDSYGYT
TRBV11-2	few	ASSPYGRTDTQY
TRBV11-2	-	ASRTARYNEQF
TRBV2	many	ASKATSGGNNEQF
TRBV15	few	ATSRLKSNTPYEQY
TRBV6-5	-	ASSYSNVGLSSYEQY
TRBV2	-	ASSERGGRHTGELF
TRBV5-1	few	ASSRGSSLMNTEAF
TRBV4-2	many	ASSAGTSGGWREQY
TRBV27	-	ASRRTSGSYEQY
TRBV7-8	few	ASSLGLGFTYNEQF
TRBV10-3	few	AISEIGHQNIQY
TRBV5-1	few	ASSLSGGTEQY
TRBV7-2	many	ASSLAVQGSQY
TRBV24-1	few	ATSDPEDREGRETQY
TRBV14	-	ASSQNPGQGLYEQY
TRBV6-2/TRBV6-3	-	ATRASGVHEQF
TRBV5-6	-	ASILMKETQY
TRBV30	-	AWSPSRGNSPLH
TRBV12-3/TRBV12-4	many	ASILEGLAKQETQY
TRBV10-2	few	ASSDLLGSEQY
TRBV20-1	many	SASWKSSYNEQF
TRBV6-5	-	ASSYEDREETQY
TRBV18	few	ASSPPRRGGLADTQY
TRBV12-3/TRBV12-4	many	ASSPPGLAGGMPDTQY
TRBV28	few	ASSLATSGSNEQY